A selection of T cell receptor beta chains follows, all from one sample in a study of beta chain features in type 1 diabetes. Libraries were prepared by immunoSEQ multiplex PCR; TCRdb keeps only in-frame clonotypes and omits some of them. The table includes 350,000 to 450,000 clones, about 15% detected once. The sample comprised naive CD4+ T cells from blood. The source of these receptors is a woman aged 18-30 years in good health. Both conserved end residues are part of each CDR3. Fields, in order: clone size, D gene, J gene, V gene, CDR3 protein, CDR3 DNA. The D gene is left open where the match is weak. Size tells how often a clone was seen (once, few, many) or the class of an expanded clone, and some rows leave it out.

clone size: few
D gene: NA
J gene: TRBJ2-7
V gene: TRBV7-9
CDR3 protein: CASSLVPNELYEQYF
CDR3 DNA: TGTGCCAGCAGCTTAGTGCCAAACGAGCTCTACGAGCAGTACTTC

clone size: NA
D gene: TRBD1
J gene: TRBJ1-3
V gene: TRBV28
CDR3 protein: CASSPGDRGNTIYF
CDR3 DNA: TGTGCCAGCAGCCCAGGGGACAGGGGAAACACCATATATTTT

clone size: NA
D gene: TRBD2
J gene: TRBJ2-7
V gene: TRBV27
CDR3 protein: CASSPHRGAGGLEQYF
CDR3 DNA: TGTGCCAGCAGTCCCCACCGGGGAGCGGGAGGACTCGAGCAGTACTTC

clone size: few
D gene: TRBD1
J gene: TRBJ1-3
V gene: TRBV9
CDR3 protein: CASSTGQGATGNTIYF
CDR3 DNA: TGTGCCAGCAGCACCGGACAGGGGGCAACTGGAAACACCATATATTTT

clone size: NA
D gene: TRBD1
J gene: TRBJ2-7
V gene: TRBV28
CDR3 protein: CASRHRDRASYEQYF
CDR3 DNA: TGTGCCAGCAGACACCGGGACAGGGCCTCCTACGAGCAGTACTTC

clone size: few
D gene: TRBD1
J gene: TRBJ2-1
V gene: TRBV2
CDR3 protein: CASKRNRGTLGEQFF
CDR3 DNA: TGTGCCAGCAAGAGGAACAGGGGTACCTTGGGTGAGCAGTTCTTC

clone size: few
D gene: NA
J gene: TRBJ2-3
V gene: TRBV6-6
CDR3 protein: CASKLTGSTDTQYF
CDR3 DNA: TGTGCCAGCAAACTGACAGGTAGCACAGATACGCAGTATTTT

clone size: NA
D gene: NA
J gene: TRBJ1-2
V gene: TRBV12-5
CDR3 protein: CASGLDARGGYGYTF
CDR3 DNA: TGTGCTAGTGGTTTGGACGCCCGGGGGGGCTATGGCTACACCTTC

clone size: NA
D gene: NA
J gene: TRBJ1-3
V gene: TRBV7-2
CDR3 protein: CASSHQPQPTLGNTIYF
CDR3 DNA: TGTGCCAGCAGCCACCAGCCACAGCCTACACTTGGAAACACCATATATTTT

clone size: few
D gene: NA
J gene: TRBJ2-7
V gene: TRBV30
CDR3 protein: CAWSVLGRGEQYF
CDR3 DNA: TGTGCCTGGAGTGTACTTGGGAGAGGTGAGCAGTACTTC

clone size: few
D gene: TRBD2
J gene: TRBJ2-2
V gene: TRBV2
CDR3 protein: CASRLAENTGELFF
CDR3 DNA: TGTGCCAGCAGACTAGCGGAGAACACCGGGGAGCTGTTTTTT

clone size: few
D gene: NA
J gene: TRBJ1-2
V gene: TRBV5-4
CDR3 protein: CASSFSGTMGGYTF
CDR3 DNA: TGTGCCAGCAGCTTCTCCGGGACAATGGGTGGCTACACCTTC

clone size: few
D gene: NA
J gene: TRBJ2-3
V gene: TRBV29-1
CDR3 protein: CSVEKDTVRTDTQYF
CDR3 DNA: TGCAGCGTTGAAAAGGACACGGTACGAACAGATACGCAGTATTTT

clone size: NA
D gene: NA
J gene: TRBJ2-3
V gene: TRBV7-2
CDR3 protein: CASSLGAGRTDTQYF
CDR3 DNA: TGTGCCAGCAGCTTAGGGGCGGGGAGAACAGATACGCAGTATTTT

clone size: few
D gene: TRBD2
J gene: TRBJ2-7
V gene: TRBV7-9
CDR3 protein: CASSPRVGLAGERAYEQYF
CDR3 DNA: TGTGCCAGCAGCCCGCGGGTGGGACTAGCGGGAGAAAGGGCCTACGAGCAGTACTTC

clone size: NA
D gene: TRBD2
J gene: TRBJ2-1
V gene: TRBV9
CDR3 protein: CASSVGTSGSHEQFF
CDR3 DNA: TGTGCCAGCAGCGTAGGGACTAGCGGGAGCCATGAGCAGTTCTTC

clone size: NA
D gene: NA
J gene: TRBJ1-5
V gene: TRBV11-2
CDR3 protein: CASSFVGGSNQPQHF
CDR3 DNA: TGTGCCAGCAGCTTTGTCGGAGGGAGCAATCAGCCCCAGCATTTT

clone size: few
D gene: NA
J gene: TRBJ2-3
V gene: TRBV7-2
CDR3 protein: CASSSLRGTDTQYF
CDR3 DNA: TGTGCCAGCAGCTCTCTCCGGGGAACAGATACGCAGTATTTT

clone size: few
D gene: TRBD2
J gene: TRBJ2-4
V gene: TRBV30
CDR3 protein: CAWSDGTSGSYGLGIQYF
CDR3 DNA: TGTGCCTGGAGCGACGGGACTAGCGGGAGTTATGGGCTGGGCATTCAGTACTTC

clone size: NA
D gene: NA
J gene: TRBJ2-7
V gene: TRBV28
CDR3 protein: CASSLSFAGRLYEQYF
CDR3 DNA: TGTGCCAGCAGTTTATCGTTTGCAGGTCGGTTGTACGAGCAGTACTTC

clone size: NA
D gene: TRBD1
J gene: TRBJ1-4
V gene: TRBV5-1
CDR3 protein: CASSAGQGFGEKLFF
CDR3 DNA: TGCGCCAGCAGCGCAGGACAGGGGTTTGGGGAAAAACTGTTTTTT

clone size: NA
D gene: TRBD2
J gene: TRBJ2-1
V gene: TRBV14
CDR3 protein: CASSLSRSSGRVDEQFF
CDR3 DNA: TGTGCCAGCAGCCTATCAAGGAGTAGCGGGAGGGTCGATGAGCAGTTCTTC

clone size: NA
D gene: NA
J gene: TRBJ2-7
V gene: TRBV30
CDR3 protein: CAWTTTGFRFF
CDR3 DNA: TGTGCCTGGACTACGACAGGCTTCAGGTTCTTC

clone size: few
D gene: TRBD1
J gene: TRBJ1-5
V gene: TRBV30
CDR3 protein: CAWSGQGVNQPQHF
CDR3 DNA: TGTGCCTGGAGTGGACAGGGGGTCAATCAGCCCCAGCATTTT

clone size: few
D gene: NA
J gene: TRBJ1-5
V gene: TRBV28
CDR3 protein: CASTSENQPQHF
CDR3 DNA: TGTGCCAGCACGAGCGAAAATCAGCCCCAGCATTTT

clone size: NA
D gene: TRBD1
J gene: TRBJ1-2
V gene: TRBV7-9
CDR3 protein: CASSLEVTGVGYTF
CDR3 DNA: TGTGCCAGCAGCTTAGAGGTTACAGGGGTTGGCTACACCTTC